The sequence of this TCR beta chain was determined in a study of cytomegalovirus exposure and HLA in healthy donors. Overall study context: Out of fewer than 500 genotyped donors, about 81% belonged to the Caucasian-associated ancestry cluster.

The primer mix had 60 Vbeta and 13 Jbeta primers. Measured with immunoSEQ multiplex PCR; TCRdb has only the in-frame clones, and not every one. The repertoire has some 200,000 clones, 60% to 80% of them found once; the top ten carry about 1.8%. Per germline, CDR1 LNHDA and CDR2 SQIVND (reference sequence). The CDR3 contains 15 residues. V lost 1 base to trimming and J lost 4 bases, with 13 bases between them. On this clone: As yet, its antigen is unknown.

Study-wide results and limits: Being indistinguishable, some V segments were excluded, TRBV6-2 and TRBV6-3 among them.

The V call is TRBV19, the J call TRBJ1-1, with a tentative D call TRBD1 (6 bases). This clonotype was obtained from a man aged 18 to 30 in good health and CMV-seronegative. Input material: PBMCs. The CDR3 loop reads CASSIGGGMGTEAFF. In nucleotides, the CDR3 is TGTGCCAGTAGTATAGGAGGGGGTATGGGCACTGAAGCTTTCTTT.